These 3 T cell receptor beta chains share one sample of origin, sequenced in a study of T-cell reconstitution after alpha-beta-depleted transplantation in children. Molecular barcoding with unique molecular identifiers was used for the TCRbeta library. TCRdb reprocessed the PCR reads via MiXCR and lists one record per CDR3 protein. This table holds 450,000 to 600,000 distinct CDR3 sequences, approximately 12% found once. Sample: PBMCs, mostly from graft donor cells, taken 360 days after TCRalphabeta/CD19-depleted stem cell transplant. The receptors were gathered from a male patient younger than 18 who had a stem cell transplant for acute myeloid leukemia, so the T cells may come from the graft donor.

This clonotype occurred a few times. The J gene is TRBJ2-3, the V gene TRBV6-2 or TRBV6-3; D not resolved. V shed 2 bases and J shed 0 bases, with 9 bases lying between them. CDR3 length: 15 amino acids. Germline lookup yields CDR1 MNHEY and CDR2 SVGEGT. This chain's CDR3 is CASSYPRTSTDTQYF. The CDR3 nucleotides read TGTGCCAGCAGTTACCCCCGGACCAGCACAGATACGCAGTATTTT.

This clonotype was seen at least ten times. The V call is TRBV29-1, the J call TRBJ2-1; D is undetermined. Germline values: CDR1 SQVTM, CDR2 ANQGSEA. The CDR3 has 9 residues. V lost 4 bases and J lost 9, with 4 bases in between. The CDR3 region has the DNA TGCAGCGTTGGGGGTGAGCAGTTCTTC. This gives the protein CSVGGEQFF.

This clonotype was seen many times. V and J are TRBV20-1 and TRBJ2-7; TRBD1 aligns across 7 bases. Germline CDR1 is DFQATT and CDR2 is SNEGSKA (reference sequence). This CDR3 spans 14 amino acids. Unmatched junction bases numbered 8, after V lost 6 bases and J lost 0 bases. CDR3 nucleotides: TGCAGTGCAGGGGGCGGGCCGAGCTCCTACGAGCAGTACTTC. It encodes CSAGGGPSSYEQYF.